This T cell receptor beta chain was documented in a study of prognosis after radiotherapy for stage I lung cancer. Study as a whole: Radiotherapy was SBRT in 3 to 5 fractions with a biologically effective dose of at least 100 Gy.

By two-round multiplex PCR, the TCR beta CDR3 was amplified from genomic DNA. Gene-specific TRBV and TRBJ primers were used in PCR round one. TCRdb re-called the multiplex PCR reads with MiXCR, one entry per CDR3 protein. The sample has approximately 30,000 distinct CDR3 sequences, around 43% seen once; the top ten hold approximately 15%. In this sample, this clonotype turned up many times. Node-negative disease was confirmed in all patients by CT and PET/CT, with no prior chemotherapy, radiotherapy or other malignancies. This sequence was found in a donor at least 50 years old with non-small cell lung cancer. The source material was PBMCs, sampled before or after stereotactic body radiation therapy (not recorded which).

The DNA for the CDR3 is TGTGCCAGCAGCCACGGGGGGAACACTGAAGCTTTCTTT. It codes for CASSHGGNTEAFF. The V and J genes are TRBV7-9 and TRBJ1-1; perhaps TRBD1 as D (5 bases). The V end lost 5 bases, the J end lost 1 base, and 8 bases lay between the germline ends. Germline lookup yields CDR1 SEHNR and CDR2 FQNEAQ (reference sequence). This CDR3 region has 13 residues. Combining the CDR3 with reference TRBV7-9 and TRBJ1-1 gives the whole variable domain DTGVSQNPRHKITKRGQNVTFRCDPISEHNRLYWYRQTLGQGPEFLTYFQNEAQLEKSRLLSDRFSAERPKGSFSTLEIQRTEQGDSAMYLCASSHGGNTEAFFGQGTRLTVV.